This T cell receptor (beta chain) emerged from a study of Ad26.COV2.S vaccination and SARS-CoV-2 variants. Findings of the study overall: Total T cell responses, in the TCR breadth and depth analyses, may have been underestimated. Similar non-spike TCR breadth was observed in recipients of vaccine and of placebo.

V was clipped by 0 bases and J by 5 bases, with 4 bases between them. The CDR3 sequence is 12 residues long. Germline assignment: CDR1 LGHDT and CDR2 YNNKEL (reference sequence). As concerns this clone: The antigen is undetermined.

The protocol was immunoSEQ multiplex PCR, while the TCRdb copy is restricted to in-frame clones and leaves out a portion. The sample lists around 370,000 clones; roughly nine tenths were seen once. This TCR was recovered from a human donor who had recovered from COVID-19. The chain links TRBV3-1 (or the pseudogene TRBV3-2) to TRBJ2-5; D ambiguous. This specimen was peripheral blood, taken after recovery from COVID-19. The CDR3 sequence is CASSQDFETQYF. CDR3 DNA: TGTGCCAGCAGCCAAGATTTCGAGACCCAGTACTTC.